Each of the 27 T cell receptor beta chains below was sequenced from the same sample in a study of early T cells in non-severe SARS-CoV-2 infection. A single record per CDR3 protein comes from TCRdb applying MiXCR to the 5' RACE reads. The sample has around 33,000 distinct CDR3 sequences; around 4.4% are singletons. The source material was whole blood. The source of these receptors is an adult who was a healthcare worker with PCR-confirmed SARS-CoV-2 infection or an uninfected control (not recorded which).

The genes are TRBV11-3 and TRBJ2-1; 9 bases align to TRBD1. The CDR3 length is 13 residues. V was pared by 5 bases and J by 8 bases, with 4 bases of the junction left unmatched. Germline V CDR1 and CDR2: SGHNT, YENEEA. The CDR3 nucleotides are TGTGCCAGCAGCGCAACAGGGGGCGATGAGCAGTTCTTC. Translated: CASSATGGDEQFF.

This clonotype was counted a few times. This rearrangement joins TRBV5-4 to TRBJ1-5; D not certain. In germline, CDR1 is SGHNT, CDR2 YYREEE (reference sequence). V lost 0 bases and J 5 bases, leaving 6 bases between the germline ends. CDR3 length: 13 amino acids. Here the CDR3 DNA reads TGTGCCAGCAGCTTGGGTCAGGATCAGCCCCAGCATTTT. Amino acid sequence: CASSLGQDQPQHF.

This clonotype was observed many times. The J gene is TRBJ1-6, the V gene TRBV28; D is undetermined. This CDR3 is built from 13 residues. The V end was cut by 8 bases, the J end by 0 bases, with 5 bases between. Germline V gene sequence: CDR1 MDHEN, CDR2 SYDVKM. CDR3 in amino acids: CASSHSYNSPLHF. CDR3 DNA sequence: TGTGCCAGCTCCCACTCCTATAATTCACCCCTCCACTTT.

This clonotype was recorded many times. V and J are TRBV6-2 or TRBV6-3 and TRBJ2-5, with 9 bases identical to TRBD1. This CDR3 has 15 residues. J lost 0 bases, V lost 6 bases, and 5 bases had no gene match. From germline, CDR1 is MNHEY and CDR2 SVGEGT. The CDR3 bases are TGTGCCAGCAGCTCCGACAGGGGGTACCAAGAGACCCAGTACTTC. This codes for CASSSDRGYQETQYF.

This clonotype was recorded many times. The gene calls are TRBV7-3 and TRBJ2-1, with D perhaps TRBD1 or TRBD2 (6 bases each). The CDR3 spans 11 residues. Between the trimmed V and J ends, which lost 4 bases and 9 bases, there was a span of 7 bases. The germline V gene has CDR1 SGHTA and CDR2 FQGTGA. CDR3 sequence (DNA): TGTGCCAGCAGCTCGGGGGCTGAGCAGTTCTTC. The encoded protein is CASSSGAEQFF.

This clonotype has ten or more counts. The chain links TRBV5-1 to TRBJ2-5; either TRBD1 or TRBD2 may supply D (5 bases each). This CDR3 region has 16 residues. Trimming removed 0 bases at V and 3 bases at J, with 15 bases between. Germline V gene lookup returns CDR1 SGHRS and CDR2 YFSETQ. The CDR3 DNA reads as TGCGCCAGCAGCTTGGTCCGGGGCAGGGATAAAGAGACCCAGTACTTC. Encoded protein: CASSLVRGRDKETQYF.

This clonotype was found once. The CDR3 region has the DNA TGTGCCAGCAGCCAAGATAGGGGGCCCAGCCCGGCCGGCTACACCTTC. Translated, it gives CASSQDRGPSPAGYTF. This rearrangement joins TRBV4-2 to TRBJ1-2, with 7 positions matching TRBD1. The CDR3 has 16 residues. Trimming at V came to 0 bases and at J to 8 bases, leaving 12 bases not matched to a gene. CDR1 and CDR2 from the germline V gene are LGHNA and YNFKEQ.

At least ten counts were recorded for this clonotype. The chain couples TRBV5-1 to TRBJ1-1, with 11 positions matching TRBD1. The CDR3 contains 15 residues. CDR1 is SGHRS and CDR2 is YFSETQ in the germline V gene. J gave up 4 bases and V 3 bases, and 5 bases lay outside the gene matches. The CDR3 region is CASSWMGTGGTEAFF. CDR3 bases: TGCGCCAGCAGCTGGATGGGGACAGGGGGCACTGAAGCTTTCTTT.

This clonotype has ten or more counts. The chain is built from TRBV24-1 and TRBJ2-1, with 7 bases identical to TRBD1. The CDR3 length is 12 residues. Germline CDR1 is KGHDR and CDR2 is SFDVKD. Unmatched junction bases numbered 6, after V lost 7 bases and J lost 10 bases. The CDR3 bases are TGTGCCACCAGAGACAGGGCTGGGGAGCAGTTCTTC. This codes for CATRDRAGEQFF.

There are many counts of this clonotype. This rearrangement joins TRBV4-1 to TRBJ2-3; D unclear. The germline gives CDR1 MGHRA, CDR2 YSYEKL. This CDR3 is built from 15 residues. Trimming removed 0 bases at V and 0 bases at J, with 7 bases between. Written as DNA, the CDR3 is TGCGCCAGCAGCCAAGACCCCTCTAGCACAGATACGCAGTATTTT. Its translation: CASSQDPSSTDTQYF.

This clonotype has more than one count but fewer than ten. This sequence joins TRBV20-1 and TRBJ2-1, with D possibly matching TRBD2 (6 bases). The CDR3 covers 15 residues. V lost 0 bases to trimming and J lost 4 bases, with 13 bases between them. Germline CDR1 reads DFQATT; CDR2 reads SNEGSKA (reference sequence). CDR3 loop: CSARDRVAVYNEQFF. CDR3 bases: TGCAGTGCTAGAGATCGAGTAGCGGTGTACAATGAGCAGTTCTTC.

The chain joins TRBV6-6 to TRBJ1-3; 10 bases are a match to TRBD1. Trimming removed 8 bases from V and 7 bases from J; junction bases left unmatched: 8. This CDR3 has 14 amino acids. Per germline, CDR1 MNHNY and CDR2 SVGAGI (reference sequence). CDR3 loop: CASGQPGQGNTIYF. The CDR3 DNA is TGTGCCAGCGGGCAACCGGGACAGGGGAACACCATATATTTT.

This clonotype has ten or more counts. The chain uses TRBV29-1 and TRBJ1-2, with 7 nucleotides matching TRBD1. CDR1 is SQVTM, CDR2 ANQGSEA, per germline. J lost 0 bases, V lost 6 bases, and 4 bases had no gene match. The CDR3 contains 13 residues. CDR3 bases: TGCAGCGTCACCCAGGGGGCTAACTATGGCTACACCTTC. Protein sequence: CSVTQGANYGYTF.

This clonotype was observed many times. A junction end diverges from the germline sequence, so it may reflect a read error. This chain uses TRBV5-1 with TRBJ2-1, with 7 bases matching TRBD2. This CDR3 is 15 amino acids long. The V gene's germline CDR1 is SGHRS and CDR2 YFSETQ. The DNA of the CDR3 is TGCGCCAGCAGTTTGGGGGGGAGCTCCTACAATGAGCAGTTCTTC. It encodes CASSLGGSSYNEQFF.

This clonotype was observed many times. This chain joins TRBV29-1 and TRBJ2-1; the match to TRBD2 covers 10 bases. CDR3 length: 15 residues. V lost 1 base and J lost 9; bases outside the gene matches: 9. Germline-derived CDR1 and CDR2 are SQVTM and ANQGSEA. Here the CDR3 DNA reads TGCAGCGTTGAAGCCGGAGCGGGAGGGCCCAGTGAGCAGTTCTTC. Its translation: CSVEAGAGGPSEQFF.

This clonotype appeared many times. The V and J genes are TRBV28 and TRBJ1-5; D is ambiguous. V gave up 5 bases and J gave up 4 bases, with 18 bases separating them. CDR3 length: 16 residues. The germline V gene encodes CDR1 MDHEN and CDR2 SYDVKM. The CDR3 protein is CASSPPVPGGNQPQHF. As DNA, the CDR3 is TGTGCCAGCAGTCCTCCGGTCCCTGGCGGGAATCAGCCCCAGCATTTT. The whole variable domain, filled in from reference TRBV28 and TRBJ1-5, reads DVKVTQSSRYLVKRTGEKVFLECVQDMDHENMFWYRQDPGLGLRLIYFSYDVKMKEKGDIPEGYSVSREKKERFSLILESASTNQTSMYLCASSPPVPGGNQPQHFGDGTRLSIL.

This clonotype occurred many times. The rearrangement links TRBV20-1 to TRBJ2-1; 10 bases line up with TRBD1. V lost 5 bases and J lost 8; bases outside the gene matches: 15. Germline V gene data show CDR1 as DFQATT and CDR2 as SNEGSKA (reference sequence). The CDR3 totals 16 residues. Here the CDR3 reads CSAPYSIGQGVHEQFF. The CDR3 coding sequence is TGCAGTGCTCCCTATTCGATCGGACAGGGGGTACATGAGCAGTTCTTC.

This clonotype has a handful of counts. J is TRBJ1-1 and V is TRBV7-8; D gene uncertain. Trimming removed 5 bases from V and 1 base from J, with 17 bases in between. The CDR3 is made up of 16 amino acids. Germline lookup yields CDR1 SGHVS and CDR2 FQNEAQ. The CDR3 reads CASSPRLGMGNTEAFF. The CDR3 nucleotides are TGTGCCAGCAGCCCAAGACTGGGAATGGGGAACACTGAAGCTTTCTTT. Full variable domain (missing parts from reference TRBV7-8 and TRBJ1-1): GAGVSQSPRYKVAKRGQDVALRCDPISGHVSLFWYQQALGQGPEFLTYFQNEAQLDKSGLPSDRFFAERPEGSVSTLKIQRTQQEDSAVYLCASSPRLGMGNTEAFFGQGTRLTVV.

The chain has TRBV2 and TRBJ2-3, with 9 bases aligning to TRBD1. Germline lookup yields CDR1 SNHLY and CDR2 FYNNEI. CDR3 length: 14 amino acids. J lost 13 bases, V lost 0 bases, and 8 bases had no gene match. This chain's CDR3 is CASSEAYGDRAKYF. The CDR3 region has the DNA TGTGCCAGCAGTGAAGCTTACGGGGACAGGGCGAAGTATTTT.

This clonotype came up many times. The chain couples TRBV28 to TRBJ2-3; 8 bases line up with TRBD2. Germline V gene lookup returns CDR1 MDHEN and CDR2 SYDVKM. Germline trimming cut 7 bases from V and 6 bases from J; bases unmatched to any gene: 6. The CDR3 sequence is 13 residues long. The CDR3 protein is CASIRGGWDTQYF. In DNA, the CDR3 is TGTGCCAGCATACGGGGGGGATGGGATACGCAGTATTTT.

This clonotype was seen at least ten times. V and J are TRBV11-2 and TRBJ2-2; 11 bases align to TRBD2. Per the germline V gene, CDR1 is SGHAT and CDR2 is FQNNGV. The ends lost 3 bases at V and 0 bases at J; junction bases unmatched: 0. This CDR3 spans 16 amino acids. CDR3 coding DNA: TGTGCCAGCAGCTTGACTAGCGGGGCGAACACCGGGGAGCTGTTTTTT. Translated, it gives CASSLTSGANTGELFF.

This clonotype was observed a few times. The chain joins TRBV20-1 to TRBJ2-1, with a tentative D call TRBD2 (6 bases). The CDR3 runs 16 residues. The V and J ends lost 1 base and 1 base respectively, with 14 bases between them. Germline-derived CDR1 and CDR2 are DFQATT and SNEGSKA (reference sequence). The CDR3 loop reads CSARAQAGSSYNEQFF. CDR3 coding DNA: TGCAGTGCTAGAGCGCAGGCGGGATCTTCCTACAATGAGCAGTTCTTC.

This clonotype occurred many times. The rearrangement joins TRBV6-2 or TRBV6-3 to TRBJ2-5; no reliable D call. CDR3 length equals 12 residues. V dropped 9 bases and J dropped 3 bases, with 11 bases sitting between them. From germline, CDR1 is MNHEY and CDR2 SVGEGT. CDR3 DNA: TGTGCCAGTTCTGGTGGGGAAGAGACCCAGTACTTC. Protein: CASSGGEETQYF.

Only a few counts were recorded for this clonotype. The chain links TRBV30 to TRBJ2-7; weak D call: TRBD2 (5 bases). Trimming removed 1 base at V and 4 bases at J, with 17 bases between. The CDR3 is made up of 15 amino acids. CDR1 and CDR2 from the germline V gene are GTSNPN and SVGIG (reference sequence). CDR3 DNA: TGTGCCTGGAGTGAGGAGGCCAGATCGGGGTACGAGCAGTACTTC. This codes for CAWSEEARSGYEQYF.

Many counts were recorded for this clonotype. V gene TRBV7-9 combines with J gene TRBJ2-4, with D tentatively TRBD1 (5 bases). This CDR3 contains 15 residues. The germline V gene has CDR1 SEHNR and CDR2 FQNEAQ (reference sequence). V shed 0 bases and J shed 0 bases, with 6 bases lying between them. CDR3 protein: CASSLATVAKNIQYF. The CDR3 region has the DNA TGTGCCAGCAGCTTAGCGACAGTAGCCAAAAACATTCAGTACTTC.

This clonotype was counted ten times or more. This chain uses TRBV3-1 with TRBJ2-1; D unresolved. V was cut by 3 bases and J by 2 bases, with 5 bases left in between. Germline CDR1 and CDR2: LGHDT and YNNKEL (reference sequence). The CDR3 consists of 13 residues. CDR3 amino acids: CASSHPTYNEQFF. DNA of the CDR3: TGTGCCAGCAGCCACCCAACCTACAATGAGCAGTTCTTC.

This chain links TRBV10-3 with TRBJ1-2; 7 bases match TRBD1. V was clipped by 10 bases and J by 3 bases; unmatched bases: 11. This CDR3 spans 14 amino acids. CDR1 is ENHRY and CDR2 is SYGVKD in the germline V gene. The CDR3 DNA is TGTGCCACCCGAGAGGGGGCGGCGGACTATGGCTACACCTTC. It yields the protein CATREGAADYGYTF.